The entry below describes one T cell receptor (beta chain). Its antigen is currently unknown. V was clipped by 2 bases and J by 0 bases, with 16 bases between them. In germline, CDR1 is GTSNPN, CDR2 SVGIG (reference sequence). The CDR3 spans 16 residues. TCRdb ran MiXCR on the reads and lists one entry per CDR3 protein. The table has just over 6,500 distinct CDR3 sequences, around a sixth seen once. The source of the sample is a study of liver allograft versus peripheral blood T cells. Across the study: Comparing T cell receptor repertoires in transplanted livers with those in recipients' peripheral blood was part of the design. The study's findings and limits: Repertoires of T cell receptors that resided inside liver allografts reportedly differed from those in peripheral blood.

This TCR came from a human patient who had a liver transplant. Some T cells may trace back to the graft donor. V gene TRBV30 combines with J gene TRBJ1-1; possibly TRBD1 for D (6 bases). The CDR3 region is CAWSIVQGRVNTEAFF. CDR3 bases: TGTGCCTGGAGTATCGTCCAGGGGCGGGTGAACACTGAAGCTTTCTTT. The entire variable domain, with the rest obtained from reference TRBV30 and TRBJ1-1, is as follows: SQTIHQWPATLVQPVGSPLSLECTVEGTSNPNLYWYRQAAGRGLQLLFYSVGIGQISSEVPQNLSASRPQDRQFILSSKKLLLSDSGFYLCAWSIVQGRVNTEAFFGQGTRLTVV.